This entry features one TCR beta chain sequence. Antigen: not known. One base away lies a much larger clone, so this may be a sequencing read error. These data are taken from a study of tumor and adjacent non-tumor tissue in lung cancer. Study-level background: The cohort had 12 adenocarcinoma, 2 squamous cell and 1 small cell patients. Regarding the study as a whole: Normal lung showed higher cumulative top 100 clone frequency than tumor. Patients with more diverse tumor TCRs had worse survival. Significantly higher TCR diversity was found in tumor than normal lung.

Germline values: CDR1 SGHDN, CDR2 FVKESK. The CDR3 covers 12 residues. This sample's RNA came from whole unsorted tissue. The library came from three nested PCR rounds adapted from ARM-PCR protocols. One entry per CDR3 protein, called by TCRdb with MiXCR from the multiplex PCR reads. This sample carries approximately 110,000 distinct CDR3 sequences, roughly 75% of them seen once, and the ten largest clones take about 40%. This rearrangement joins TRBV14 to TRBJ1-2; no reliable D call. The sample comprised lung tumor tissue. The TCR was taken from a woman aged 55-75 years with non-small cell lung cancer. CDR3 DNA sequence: TGTGCCATCAGCCAAGGGTTGCATGGCTACACCTTC. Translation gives CAISQGLHGYTF.